Given below is one TCR beta chain in context. Its target is unknown. cDNA libraries of TCR beta carried unique molecular identifiers. TCRdb used MiXCR to reprocess the PCR reads, holding one entry per CDR3 protein. The sample has approximately 730,000 distinct CDR3 sequences, 25% to 30% seen once; the top ten hold roughly 0.53%. The data derive from a study of post-analysis software for immune sequencing data. Regarding the study as a whole: In patients, a few TRBV segments were more frequent than in controls, with TRBV5-6, TRBV5-1 and TRBV20-1 among them.

This CDR3 contains 14 residues. Trimming stripped 5 bases from V and 4 bases from J, with 12 bases between. The germline CDR1 and CDR2 sequences are SGHTA and FQGNSA. This TCR derives from a girl between 5 and 17 years old with multiple sclerosis. Sequencing was carried out using blood. The chain joins TRBV7-2 to TRBJ1-3; D is uncertain. CDR3 DNA sequence: TGTGCCAGCAGCCCCACACGGCCCGGAAACACCATATATTTT. It is translated as CASSPTRPGNTIYF.